A single sample is the source of the 8 T cell receptor beta chains below, sequenced in a study of radiotherapy plus CTLA-4 blockade in lung cancer (dated by TCRdb to between 2018 and 2020). The receptor library was made with the immunoSEQ multiplex PCR assay. TCRdb provides this immuneACCESS table in a form limited to in-frame rearrangements. Some clones are lacking; in checked studies, under half of them reflect an unresolved V gene, and why the rest are absent is not known. This sample holds 40,000 to 45,000 clones; over 60% were observed only once. 20% to 25% of the sample comes from the top ten. The starting material was peripheral blood, obtained from a patient treated with radiotherapy plus ipilimumab. The receptor set was obtained from a human donor with non-small cell lung cancer who had a partial response to radiotherapy plus ipilimumab.

This clone was observed a handful of times. The J gene is TRBJ2-2, the V gene TRBV4-1; TRBD1 might be the D (6 bases). V was shortened by 1 base and J by 2 bases, with 8 bases between the two germline ends. CDR1 and CDR2 (germline): MGHRA, YSYEKL. The CDR3 has 15 amino acids. For the CDR3, the DNA is TGCGCCAGCAGCCAAGGGACAGTCAACACCGGGGAGCTGTTTTTT. Its protein product is CASSQGTVNTGELFF.

The chain uses TRBV15 and TRBJ1-2, with D tentatively TRBD1 (6 bases). In germline, CDR1 is LNHNV, CDR2 YYDKDF (reference sequence). CDR3 length: 15 residues. The germline V and J ends were trimmed by 2 bases and 7 bases, with 17 bases remaining between them. CDR3 loop: CATSRIPPGGSGYTF. In DNA, the CDR3 is TGTGCCACCAGCAGAATACCTCCTGGGGGCTCTGGCTACACCTTC.

This clone is a singleton in its sample. J is TRBJ2-7 and V is TRBV6-6, with TRBD1 identical over 7 bases. Trimming took 0 bases from V and 12 from J; bases not matched to a gene: 8. The CDR3 contains 13 residues. Germline loops: CDR1 MNHNY, CDR2 SVGAGI (reference sequence). CDR3 loop: CASSYSPRQGLYF. The CDR3 DNA reads TGTGCCAGCAGTTACTCCCCGAGACAGGGCTTGTACTTC.

The CDR3 here is CASSLRLAGVEQYF. The CDR3 region has the DNA TGTGCCAGCAGCTTGCGACTAGCGGGAGTCGAGCAGTACTTC. The chain recombines TRBV5-6 with TRBJ2-7; TRBD2 agrees at 12 bases. V dropped 1 base and J dropped 6; count of bases not matched to a gene: 2. The germline V gene encodes CDR1 SGHDT and CDR2 YYEEEE. CDR3 size: 14 residues.

V usage is TRBV6-5 and J usage is TRBJ1-2; D unresolved. The CDR3 contains 13 residues. Germline V gene sequence: CDR1 MNHEY, CDR2 SVGAGI. V shed 5 bases and J shed 5 bases, with 12 bases lying between them. Here the CDR3 reads CASSEEGDYGYTF. Here the CDR3 DNA reads TGTGCCAGCAGTGAAGAGGGAGATTATGGCTACACCTTC.

This chain uses TRBV18 with TRBJ1-5; D gene ambiguous. Germline CDR1 and CDR2: KGHSH and LQKENI. Trimming left V 3 bases short and J 2 bases short, with 8 bases between. The CDR3 contains 14 residues. The CDR3 loop reads CASSPSRGNQPQHF. The CDR3 DNA is TGTGCCAGCTCACCCTCTCGGGGCAATCAGCCCCAGCATTTT.

This clone was detected a few times. The chain joins TRBV6-1 to TRBJ1-3, with D possibly being TRBD1 (5 bases). The CDR3 sequence is 13 residues long. The germline gives CDR1 MNHNS, CDR2 SASEGT. The V end was cut by 7 bases, the J end by 7 bases, with 14 bases between. The CDR3 nucleotides read TGTGCCAGCAATAACAGGAGGGGTAACACCATATATTTT. This gives the protein CASNNRRGNTIYF.

This clone was observed a handful of times. The rearrangement links TRBV5-6 to TRBJ2-3, with D perhaps TRBD2 (7 bases). Germline CDR1 is SGHDT and CDR2 is YYEEEE. This CDR3 region has 17 residues. V dropped 0 bases and J dropped 3 bases, with 17 bases sitting between them. The CDR3 protein is CASSLALWGGPTDTQYF. In DNA form, the CDR3 reads TGTGCCAGCAGCTTGGCCTTGTGGGGGGGGCCTACAGATACGCAGTATTTT.